The 16 T cell receptor beta chains below were found in one sample sequenced in a study of cytomegalovirus exposure and HLA in healthy donors. Here immunoSEQ multiplex PCR was the method, and the copy in TCRdb shows in-frame clones only, minus some. This sample yields fewer than 400,000 clones, of which around 86% are seen a single time; 0.7% to 0.85% belongs to the top ten. Sequencing was performed on PBMCs. The receptors here all came from a woman younger than 30 in good health and CMV-seronegative.

The chain joins TRBV19 to TRBJ1-5; possibly TRBD1 for D (5 bases). Germline assignment: CDR1 LNHDA and CDR2 SQIVND (reference sequence). Trimming took off 6 bases at V and 3 bases at J, with 12 bases between the two ends. CDR3 length: 14 residues. CDR3 sequence: CASRRGDLNQPQHF. CDR3 nucleotides: TGTGCCAGTAGGCGGGGGGATCTCAATCAGCCCCAGCATTTT.

This clone was recorded once. The gene calls are TRBV6-5 and TRBJ1-1, with a possible D match to TRBD1 (5 bases). This CDR3 has 15 residues. The V gene's germline CDR1 is MNHEY and CDR2 SVGAGI. Trimming took off 2 bases at V and 0 bases at J, with 10 bases between the two ends. The CDR3: CASSYNRQLNTEAFF. CDR3 coding DNA: TGTGCCAGCAGTTACAACAGGCAATTGAACACTGAAGCTTTCTTT.

The CDR3 reads CASSPGGSNEQFF. The CDR3 DNA reads as TGTGCCAGCTCACCAGGGGGGTCCAATGAGCAGTTCTTC. The V gene is TRBV18, the J gene TRBJ2-1; perhaps TRBD2 as D (6 bases). Per germline, CDR1 KGHSH and CDR2 LQKENI. V lost 2 bases, J lost 6 bases, and 8 bases lay in between. The CDR3 is 13 residues long.

The chain uses TRBV11-2 and TRBJ2-3; TRBD2 might be the D (6 bases). The V end lost 3 bases, the J end lost 1 base, and 11 bases lay between the germline ends. From germline, CDR1 is SGHAT and CDR2 FQNNGV. This CDR3 is 15 amino acids long. CDR3 DNA sequence: TGTGCCAGCAGCTTCTTAGCGGTCCGCACAGATACGCAGTATTTT. Translated, it gives CASSFLAVRTDTQYF.

The gene calls are TRBV7-9 and TRBJ2-5; maybe TRBD2 (6 bases). Germline V gene data show CDR1 as SEHNR and CDR2 as FQNEAQ (reference sequence). CDR3 size: 14 residues. Trimming removed 3 bases at V and 3 bases at J, with 11 bases between. This chain's CDR3 is CASSLGGTEETQYF. The CDR3 DNA follows: TGTGCCAGCAGCTTGGGCGGGACGGAAGAGACCCAGTACTTC.

The V call is TRBV6-5, the J call TRBJ1-1, with D hard to call. Germline V gene lookup returns CDR1 MNHEY and CDR2 SVGAGI. V was pared by 2 bases and J by 2 bases, with 12 bases between. The CDR3 spans 15 residues. The CDR3 spells CASSYTKFFNTEAFF. As DNA, the CDR3 is TGTGCCAGCAGTTACACAAAATTCTTCAACACTGAAGCTTTCTTT.

This clone turned up a few times. The chain joins TRBV6-6 to TRBJ1-1, with D perhaps matching TRBD1 (5 bases). The V and J ends lost 0 bases and 0 bases respectively, with 8 bases between them. Germline CDR1 and CDR2: MNHNY and SVGAGI (reference sequence). The CDR3 sequence is 15 residues long. The CDR3 sequence is CASSYSPGLNTEAFF. CDR3 DNA sequence: TGTGCCAGCAGTTACTCCCCAGGGTTGAACACTGAAGCTTTCTTT.

This sequence joins TRBV4-1 and TRBJ2-7; weak D call: TRBD1 (6 bases). V was pared by 4 bases and J by 1 base, with 14 bases between. CDR1 and CDR2 (germline): MGHRA, YSYEKL. This CDR3 has 15 residues. The CDR3 nucleotides are TGCGCCAGCAGCCCTGATACCCAGGGGTCCTACGAGCAGTACTTC. It encodes CASSPDTQGSYEQYF.

The chain recombines TRBV7-2 with TRBJ2-7; 7 bases agree with TRBD2. This CDR3 region has 15 residues. V was pared by 0 bases and J by 2 bases, with 4 bases of the junction left unmatched. Germline V gene lookup returns CDR1 SGHTA and CDR2 FQGNSA. The CDR3 spells CASSLAPGRAYEQYF. For the CDR3, the DNA is TGTGCCAGCAGCTTAGCGCCAGGGAGGGCCTACGAGCAGTACTTC. The full variable domain, completed using reference TRBV7-2 and TRBJ2-7, is GAGVSQSPSNKVTEKGKDVELRCDPISGHTALYWYRQSLGQGLEFLIYFQGNSAPDKSGLPSDRFSAERTGGSVSTLTIQRTQQEDSAVYLCASSLAPGRAYEQYFGPGTRLTVT.

V usage is TRBV28 and J usage is TRBJ1-1; tentative D call: TRBD1 (5 bases). Looked up from germline, CDR1 is MDHEN and CDR2 is SYDVKM. This CDR3 contains 13 residues. Trimming removed 2 bases from V and 1 base from J, with 5 bases in between. The CDR3 DNA is TGTGCCAGCAGTTTAACAGGGAACACTGAAGCTTTCTTT. Amino acid sequence: CASSLTGNTEAFF. The complete variable domain, with remaining parts taken from reference TRBV28 and TRBJ1-1, reads DVKVTQSSRYLVKRTGEKVFLECVQDMDHENMFWYRQDPGLGLRLIYFSYDVKMKEKGDIPEGYSVSREKKERFSLILESASTNQTSMYLCASSLTGNTEAFFGQGTRLTVV.

The chain joins TRBV7-3 to TRBJ1-5; D is unresolved. V was clipped by 0 bases and J by 7 bases, with 19 bases between them. From germline, CDR1 is SGHTA and CDR2 FQGTGA. The CDR3 consists of 17 residues. CDR3 bases: TGTGCCAGCAGCTTAACGGGTCGAGGGCAGGAGACGCAGCCCCAGCATTTT. Translated: CASSLTGRGQETQPQHF.

The CDR3 DNA reads TGTGCCAGCACCTCGGAGGCGGGCTACGAGCAGTACTTC. This encodes CASTSEAGYEQYF. The chain employs TRBV6-6 and TRBJ2-7; D may be TRBD2 (5 bases). The CDR3 is 13 residues long. V dropped 7 bases and J dropped 3 bases, with 13 bases sitting between them. CDR1 and CDR2 (germline): MNHNY, SVGAGI (reference sequence).

V usage is TRBV19 and J usage is TRBJ2-3, with 7 bases that match TRBD2. The J segment lost 2 bases and the V segment lost 1 base, leaving 6 bases of the junction unmatched. The CDR3 spans 16 residues. Germline V gene data show CDR1 as LNHDA and CDR2 as SQIVND (reference sequence). The DNA for the CDR3 is TGTGCCAGTAGTATAGTCACTAGCGAGGACACAGATACGCAGTATTTT. As protein: CASSIVTSEDTDTQYF.

A single count supports this clone. Written as DNA, the CDR3 is TGTGCCACCAGCAGAGATCAGGGGCCCTACGAGCAGTACTTC. Translation: CATSRDQGPYEQYF. V usage is TRBV15 and J usage is TRBJ2-7; D is perhaps TRBD1 (6 bases). The CDR3 has 14 amino acids. With 0 bases removed from V and 2 bases from J, the gap between germline ends came to 8 bases. Germline CDR1 LNHNV, CDR2 YYDKDF (reference sequence).

The chain employs TRBV7-2 and TRBJ2-7; TRBD2 aligns across 11 bases. V lost 4 bases, J lost 0 bases, and 11 bases stayed unmatched. This CDR3 region has 18 residues. Per germline, CDR1 SGHTA and CDR2 FQGNSA. The DNA of the CDR3 is TGTGCCAGCAGCTCCCGTGGGGGTAGCGGGAGGGTCTCCTACGAGCAGTACTTC. This codes for CASSSRGGSGRVSYEQYF.

This chain joins TRBV7-6 and TRBJ2-1; 15 bases map to TRBD2. The CDR3 runs to 18 residues. With V trimmed by 6 bases and J by 9 bases, 15 bases remained unmatched. Germline lookup yields CDR1 SGHVS and CDR2 FNYEAQ. CDR3 sequence: CASSPTPGLAGGGGEQFF. CDR3 nucleotide sequence: TGTGCCAGCAGTCCGACTCCGGGACTAGCGGGAGGAGGGGGTGAGCAGTTCTTC.